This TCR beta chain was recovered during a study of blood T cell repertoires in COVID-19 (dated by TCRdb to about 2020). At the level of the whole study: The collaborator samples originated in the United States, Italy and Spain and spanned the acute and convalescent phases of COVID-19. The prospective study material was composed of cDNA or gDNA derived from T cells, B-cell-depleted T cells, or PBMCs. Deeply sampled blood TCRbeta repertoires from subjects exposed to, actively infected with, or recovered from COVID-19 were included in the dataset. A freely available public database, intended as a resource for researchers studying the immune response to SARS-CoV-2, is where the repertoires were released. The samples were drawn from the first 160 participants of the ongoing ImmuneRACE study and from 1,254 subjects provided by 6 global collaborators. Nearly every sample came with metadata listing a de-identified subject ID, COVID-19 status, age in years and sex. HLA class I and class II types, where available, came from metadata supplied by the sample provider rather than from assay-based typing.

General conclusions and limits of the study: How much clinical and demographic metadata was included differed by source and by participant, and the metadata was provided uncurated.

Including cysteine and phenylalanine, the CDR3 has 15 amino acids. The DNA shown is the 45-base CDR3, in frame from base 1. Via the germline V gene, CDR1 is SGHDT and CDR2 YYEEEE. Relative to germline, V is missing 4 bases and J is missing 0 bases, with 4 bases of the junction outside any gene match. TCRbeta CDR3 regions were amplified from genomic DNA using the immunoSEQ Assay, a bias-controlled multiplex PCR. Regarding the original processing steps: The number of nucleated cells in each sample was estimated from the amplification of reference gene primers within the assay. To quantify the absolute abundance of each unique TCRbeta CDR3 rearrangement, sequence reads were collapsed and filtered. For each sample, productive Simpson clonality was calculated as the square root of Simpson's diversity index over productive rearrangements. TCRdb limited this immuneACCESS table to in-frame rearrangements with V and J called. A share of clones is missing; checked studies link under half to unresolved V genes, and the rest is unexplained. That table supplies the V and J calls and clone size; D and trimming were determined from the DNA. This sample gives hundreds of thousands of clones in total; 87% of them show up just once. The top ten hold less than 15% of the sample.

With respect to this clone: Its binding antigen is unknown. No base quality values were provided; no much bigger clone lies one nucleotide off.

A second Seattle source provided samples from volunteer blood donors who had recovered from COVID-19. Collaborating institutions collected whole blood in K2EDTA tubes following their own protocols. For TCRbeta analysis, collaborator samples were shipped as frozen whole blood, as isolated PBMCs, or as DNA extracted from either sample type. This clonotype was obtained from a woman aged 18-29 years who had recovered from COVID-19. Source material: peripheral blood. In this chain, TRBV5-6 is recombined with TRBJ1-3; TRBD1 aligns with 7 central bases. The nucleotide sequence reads TGTGCCAGCAGCACCCGGGACAGCTCTGGAAACACCATATATTTT. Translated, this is CASSTRDSSGNTIYF.